Below, 32 T cell receptor beta chains from the same sample are listed, as sequenced in a study of human T cells and chemical hapten exposure. TCRdb analysed the RACE reads with MiXCR anew, one entry per CDR3 protein. The repertoire holds 75,000 to 95,000 distinct CDR3 sequences, with roughly 11% as singletons. Time point here: patch test 2, 6 weeks after DPC sensitization. Treatment noted: therapeutic diphenylcyclopropenone sensitization with weekly scalp DPC. This specimen was whole blood, taken in connection with sensitization to the hapten diphenylcyclopropenone (DPC). The receptors originated from a man between 35 and 55 years old with alopecia areata. Some clones in this sample may be carry-over from other donors' samples.

This clonotype has just a few counts. The chain combines TRBV7-2 with TRBJ1-6; D gene ambiguous. V lost 0 bases and J lost 7, with 4 bases in between. Germline V CDR1 and CDR2: SGHTA, FQGNSA. The CDR3 sequence is 13 residues long. CDR3 protein: CASSLAGNSPLHF. In nucleotides, the CDR3 is TGTGCCAGCAGCTTAGCGGGCAATTCACCCCTCCACTTT.

In its sample, this clonotype was seen a few times. This chain links TRBV5-1 with TRBJ2-5; 13 bases match TRBD2. V was clipped by 1 base and J by 5 bases; unmatched bases: 8. The CDR3 extends over 17 amino acids. Germline CDR1 is SGHRS and CDR2 is YFSETQ. CDR3 in DNA: TGCGCCAGCAGCTTGAAAGGACTAGCGGGAGTATGGGAGACCCAGTACTTC. It encodes CASSLKGLAGVWETQYF. Based on the CDR3 plus reference TRBV5-1 and TRBJ2-5, the full variable domain is KAGVTQTPRYLIKTRGQQVTLSCSPISGHRSVSWYQQTPGQGLQFLFEYFSETQRNKGNFPGRFSGRQFSNSRSEMNVSTLELGDSALYLCASSLKGLAGVWETQYFGPGTRLLVL.

This clonotype was found a few times. The genes are TRBV6-6 and TRBJ1-5; D is undetermined. V lost 8 bases and J 2 bases, leaving 13 bases between the germline ends. Germline values: CDR1 MNHNY, CDR2 SVGAGI (reference sequence). There are 14 residues in the CDR3. The CDR3 nucleotides are TGTGCCAGCCTCTTGCAGGTGGGCAATCAGCCCCAGCATTTT. It is translated as CASLLQVGNQPQHF.

This chain uses TRBV2 with TRBJ1-1; maybe TRBD1 (6 bases). This CDR3 spans 15 amino acids. Trimming removed 3 bases from V and 8 bases from J, with 19 bases in between. Germline CDR1 reads SNHLY; CDR2 reads FYNNEI. CDR3 region: CASSDSADGGGEAFF. CDR3 bases: TGTGCCAGCAGTGATTCGGCGGACGGGGGGGGCGAAGCTTTCTTT.

This clonotype was counted between two and nine times. The chain carries TRBV5-1 and TRBJ2-7; TRBD1 matches 7 bases. CDR1 is SGHRS and CDR2 is YFSETQ in the germline V gene. This CDR3 contains 12 residues. With 9 bases clipped from V and 3 bases from J, the junction kept 6 bases outside the gene matches. The CDR3 bases are TGCGCCACCACGCGACAGGGCTACGAGCAGTACGTC. Amino acids: CATTRQGYEQYV.

Many counts were recorded for this clonotype. The rearrangement joins TRBV6-1 to TRBJ1-2; D gene unclear. This CDR3 region has 15 residues. From germline, CDR1 is MNHNS and CDR2 SASEGT. The V gene lost 6 bases and the J gene lost 8 bases, with 22 bases spanning the gap. CDR3 loop: CASRTGRSVPTGYTF. Here the CDR3 DNA reads TGTGCCAGCAGAACCGGAAGAAGTGTTCCAACGGGCTACACCTTC.

The chain couples TRBV7-2 to TRBJ2-5; D is undetermined. Germline CDR1 reads SGHTA; CDR2 reads FQGNSA. Trimming stripped 1 base from V and 2 bases from J, with 11 bases between. This CDR3 region has 15 residues. CDR3 amino acids: CASSLGTRPQETQYF. CDR3 nucleotide sequence: TGTGCCAGCAGCTTAGGGACCCGTCCGCAAGAGACCCAGTACTTC.

This clonotype has only a few counts. This chain connects TRBV6-2 or TRBV6-3 to TRBJ2-7; 9 bases are shared with TRBD2. CDR3 size: 15 residues. The germline V gene has CDR1 MNHEY and CDR2 SVGEGT. V lost 6 bases to trimming and J lost 0 bases; unmatched junction nucleotides: 6. The CDR3 coding sequence is TGTGCCAGCAGCGCGGGAGGGGTAAGCTCCTACGAGCAGTACGTC. Its translation: CASSAGGVSSYEQYV.

The CDR3 DNA follows: TGTGCCAGCAGTTTAAGGCAGGGGGGCAGGAGGGCCAACGTCCTGACTTTC. Protein product: CASSLRQGGRRANVLTF. The V gene is TRBV12-3 or TRBV12-4, the J gene TRBJ2-6; a possible D gene is TRBD1 (7 bases). Trimming cost V 2 bases and J 5 bases, with 16 bases left between them. The CDR3 extends over 17 amino acids.

In this sample, this clonotype turned up a few times. CDR3 DNA: TGTGCCAGCAGCCCCTTTAGCCCCTCCGCGACAGCGAACACCGGGGAGCTGTTTTTT. Its protein product is CASSPFSPSATANTGELFF. This chain connects TRBV3-1 to TRBJ2-2; weak D call: TRBD1 (5 bases). There are 19 residues in the CDR3. Germline V lookup: CDR1 LGHDT, CDR2 YNNKEL (reference sequence). The V gene lost 4 bases and the J gene lost 0 bases, with 21 bases spanning the gap.

This chain links TRBV4-1 with TRBJ2-5, with 8 bases that match TRBD2. This CDR3 spans 16 amino acids. The V segment lost 0 bases and the J segment 5 bases; nucleotides outside the gene matches: 8. Germline V lookup: CDR1 MGHRA, CDR2 YSYEKL. The CDR3 DNA reads TGCGCCAGCAGCCAAGAGGGAGCGGGAGCTGTCGAGACCCAGTACTTC. This translates into CASSQEGAGAVETQYF.

This clonotype has a handful of counts. The chain recombines TRBV27 with TRBJ2-7; D not resolved. The V gene lost 2 bases and the J gene lost 0 bases, with 14 bases spanning the gap. Germline CDR1 and CDR2: MNHEY and SMNVEV (reference sequence). This CDR3 is 16 amino acids long. The CDR3 sequence is CASSLAVPVSSYEQYF. CDR3 DNA: TGTGCCAGCAGTTTAGCTGTGCCAGTTAGCTCCTACGAGCAGTACTTC.

V gene TRBV7-9 combines with J gene TRBJ2-5, with D possibly being TRBD1 (7 bases). Germline V gene lookup returns CDR1 SEHNR and CDR2 FQNEAQ (reference sequence). V dropped 4 bases and J dropped 5 bases, with 14 bases sitting between them. The CDR3 is 14 residues long. CDR3 loop: CASSSRTGGETQYF. CDR3 nucleotide sequence: TGTGCCAGCAGCTCGAGGACAGGAGGGGAGACCCAGTACTTC.

As for this clonotype: Relative to the germline gene, one junction end is altered; a read error may explain this. The V call is TRBV7-8, the J call TRBJ2-7, with 8 positions matching TRBD2. CDR1 SGHVS and CDR2 FQNEAQ come from the germline V gene. This CDR3 is built from 14 residues. In DNA, the CDR3 is TGTGCCAGCAGCTCACCGAAAGGGGAGCGGGAGCGGTACTTC. Encoded protein: CASSSPKGERERYF.

This clonotype has at least ten counts. The chain recombines TRBV15 with TRBJ1-1; D is possibly TRBD1 (6 bases). Germline values: CDR1 LNHNV, CDR2 YYDKDF (reference sequence). V was cut by 3 bases and J by 0 bases, with 8 bases left in between. The CDR3 covers 14 residues. The CDR3 bases are TGTGCCACCAGCAGGGACAGAGTGAACACTGAAGCTTTCTTT. This translates into CATSRDRVNTEAFF.

The chain combines TRBV5-4 with TRBJ2-3; no definite D call. Germline CDR1 reads SGHNT; CDR2 reads YYREEE (reference sequence). The CDR3 sequence is 15 residues long. Trimming cost V 5 bases and J 1 base, with 14 bases left between them. CDR3 sequence reads: CASSDSIMGTDTQYF. Here the CDR3 DNA reads TGTGCCAGCAGTGACTCAATTATGGGCACAGATACGCAGTATTTT.

In this sample, this clonotype turned up a few times. The rearrangement uses TRBV18 and TRBJ2-3; D is uncertain. The germline CDR1 and CDR2 sequences are KGHSH and LQKENI. The V end lost 4 bases, the J end lost 4 bases, and 9 bases lay between the germline ends. The CDR3 runs 13 residues. The CDR3 DNA reads as TGTGCCAGCTCACAAAGTGTTTCAGATACGCAGTATTTT. Translation gives CASSQSVSDTQYF.

The chain combines TRBV6-6 with TRBJ2-3; D call uncertain. V was cut by 5 bases and J by 9 bases, with 12 bases left in between. In germline, CDR1 is MNHNY, CDR2 SVGAGI (reference sequence). The CDR3 has 12 amino acids. The CDR3 loop is CASSTPLGTQYF. The CDR3 region has the DNA TGTGCCAGCAGTACCCCACTGGGGACGCAGTATTTT.

This clonotype was seen more than once but under ten times. V gene TRBV29-1 combines with J gene TRBJ2-3; 7 nucleotides align to TRBD1. Losses at the gene ends were 6 bases for V and 3 bases for J; bases not matched to a gene: 9. This CDR3 spans 14 amino acids. Germline-derived CDR1 and CDR2 are SQVTM and ANQGSEA. The CDR3 DNA reads as TGCAGCGTACATCCGCGACAGGGAACAGATACGCAGTATTTT. Translation: CSVHPRQGTDTQYF.

The V and J genes are TRBV20-1 and TRBJ2-6; D call uncertain. With 3 bases removed from V and 2 bases from J, the gap between germline ends came to 8 bases. The CDR3 is 14 residues long. Germline V gives CDR1 DFQATT, CDR2 SNEGSKA (reference sequence). Here the CDR3 DNA reads TGCAGTGCTAGGACCGAAACTGGGGCCAACGTCCTGACTTTC. Its translation: CSARTETGANVLTF.

The table lists this clonotype with many counts. The chain joins TRBV9 to TRBJ2-3; 8 bases align to TRBD2. The V and J ends lost 0 bases and 2 bases, in that order; junction bases with no gene match: 2. The CDR3 spans 15 residues. The germline V gene encodes CDR1 SGDLS and CDR2 YYNGEE. CDR3 loop: CASSVASGSTDTQYF. The CDR3 DNA sequence: TGTGCCAGCAGCGTAGCTAGCGGGTCCACAGATACGCAGTATTTT. Drawing the rest from reference TRBV9 and TRBJ2-3, the complete variable domain is DSGVTQTPKHLITATGQRVTLRCSPRSGDLSVYWYQQSLDQGLQFLIQYYNGEERAKGNILERFSAQQFPDLHSELNLSSLELGDSALYFCASSVASGSTDTQYFGPGTRLTVL.

The genes are TRBV7-9 and TRBJ2-5; the D gene could be TRBD1 or TRBD2 (5 bases each). Trimming cost V 1 base and J 14 bases, with 17 bases left between them. The CDR3 has 13 residues. Germline CDR1 reads SEHNR; CDR2 reads FQNEAQ (reference sequence). The CDR3 DNA sequence: TGTGCCAGCAGCTTAGTCCACCGGGGCCCGTTTTACTTC. It codes for CASSLVHRGPFYF.

This clonotype was recorded a few times. This sequence joins TRBV6-2 or TRBV6-3 and TRBJ1-5; tentative D call: TRBD1 (6 bases). CDR1 and CDR2 from the germline V gene are MNHEY and SVGEGT. Trimming pared 2 bases from V and 0 bases from J, leaving 8 bases between. The CDR3 extends over 15 amino acids. Here the CDR3 DNA reads TGTGCCAGCAGTTACCGGGGGCCTAGCAATCAGCCCCAGCATTTT. Its translation: CASSYRGPSNQPQHF.

The chain combines TRBV28 with TRBJ2-1; D is unresolved. The CDR3 has 12 amino acids. V lost 5 bases and J lost 9, with 11 bases in between. CDR1 is MDHEN, CDR2 SYDVKM, per germline. CDR3 protein: CASSRVSIEQFF. The DNA of the CDR3 is TGTGCCAGCAGTCGGGTTTCAATTGAGCAGTTCTTC.

The chain employs TRBV5-1 and TRBJ2-2; D is possibly TRBD2 (5 bases). CDR1 and CDR2 from the germline V gene are SGHRS and YFSETQ. Trimming stripped 2 bases from V and 6 bases from J, with 11 bases between. The CDR3 has 14 amino acids. CDR3 region: CASSFPAGAGELFF. The CDR3 DNA follows: TGCGCCAGCAGCTTCCCCGCCGGGGCCGGGGAGCTGTTTTTT.

This chain connects TRBV5-6 to TRBJ2-1; possible D gene TRBD2, 5 bases. Trimming pared 4 bases from V and 1 base from J, leaving 21 bases between. The germline CDR1 and CDR2 sequences are SGHDT and YYEEEE. This CDR3 has 18 residues. As DNA, the CDR3 is TGTGCCAGCAGCACACTAGAGCACGCGATCGGGTCCTACAATGAGCAGTTCTTC. Translation gives CASSTLEHAIGSYNEQFF.

The gene calls are TRBV3-1 and TRBJ2-5, with TRBD2 as a possible D gene (6 bases). The CDR3 covers 17 residues. Trimming shortened V by 1 base and J by 2 bases, and 17 bases separated the two germline ends. CDR1 LGHDT and CDR2 YNNKEL come from the germline V gene (reference sequence). This chain's CDR3 is CASSQVPAGTLQETQYF. In DNA, the CDR3 is TGTGCCAGCAGCCAAGTTCCTGCGGGAACACTTCAAGAGACCCAGTACTTC.

This clonotype has more than one count but fewer than ten. This chain uses TRBV18 with TRBJ2-4, with D hard to call. Germline V gene data show CDR1 as KGHSH and CDR2 as LQKENI. Trimming pared 1 base from V and 1 base from J, leaving 8 bases between. This CDR3 contains 15 residues. This CDR3 reads CASSPLFAAKNIQYF. The CDR3, as DNA: TGTGCCAGCTCACCACTTTTCGCGGCCAAAAACATTCAGTACTTC.

This clonotype was picked up many times. The chain carries TRBV7-9 and TRBJ2-1, with D possibly matching TRBD1 (6 bases). Trimming removed 5 bases from V and 4 bases from J, with 9 bases in between. CDR3 length: 13 amino acids. CDR1 and CDR2 from the germline V gene are SEHNR and FQNEAQ (reference sequence). CDR3 nucleotides: TGTGCCAGCAGCCCTACAGGGTACAATGAGCAGTTCTTC. This encodes CASSPTGYNEQFF.

In its sample, this clonotype was seen a few times. The genes are TRBV12-3 or TRBV12-4 and TRBJ2-1; TRBD2 matches at 8 bases. V dropped 5 bases and J dropped 15; count of bases not matched to a gene: 6. The CDR3 has 11 amino acids. The CDR3 DNA sequence: TGTGCCAGCAGTCAAGCGGGAGAGGTGTTCTTC. Translation gives CASSQAGEVFF.

This clonotype occurred many times. V is TRBV10-3 and J is TRBJ2-7, with D uncertain. The CDR3 is 15 residues long. The germline gives CDR1 ENHRY, CDR2 SYGVKD. Deletions cut 0 bases from V and 5 bases from J, with 14 bases between. The CDR3 loop reads CAISESLGAVHEQYF. DNA of the CDR3: TGTGCCATCAGTGAGTCCCTGGGCGCGGTCCACGAGCAGTACTTC.

This clonotype has only a few counts. The chain joins TRBV6-2 or TRBV6-3 to TRBJ1-1; no reliable D call. The length of the CDR3 is 12 residues. The germline V gene has CDR1 MNHEY and CDR2 SVGEGT. Trimming pared 5 bases from V and 6 bases from J, leaving 10 bases between. The CDR3 sequence is CASSPPRSEAFF. Written as DNA, the CDR3 is TGTGCCAGCAGTCCCCCACGTTCTGAAGCTTTCTTT.